This TCR beta chain originates from a study of blood T cell repertoires in COVID-19 (dated by TCRdb to 2018 to 2020). Some background on the complete study: Collaborator samples came from the United States, Italy and Spain and covered acute and convalescent phases of COVID-19. The material from the prospective study consisted of cDNA or gDNA derived from T cells, B-cell-depleted T cells, or PBMCs. Deeply sampled blood TCRbeta repertoires from subjects exposed to, actively infected with, or recovered from COVID-19 were included in the dataset. The repertoires were made available in a free public database intended to serve as a resource for research on the immune response to SARS-CoV-2. Samples were obtained from the ongoing ImmuneRACE study (first 160 participants) and from about 1,300 subjects provided by 6 global collaborators. A de-identified subject ID, COVID-19 status, age in years and sex were almost always included in the sample metadata. HLA class I and class II types, where available, came from metadata supplied by the sample provider rather than from assay-based typing. Broader findings and caveats from the paper: Clinical and demographic metadata were provided uncurated, with the amount varying by source and participant.

Based on the germline V gene (reference sequence), the CDR1 and CDR2 sequences are GTSNPN and SVGIG. The CDR3, from cysteine to phenylalanine, totals 13 residues. Left in the record is the CDR3 DNA by itself, 39 bases read in frame from the first base. Trimming costs V 3 bases and J 8 bases, and their ends lie 13 bases apart. Only one count was recorded for this clone. Its cognate antigen has yet to be identified. Per-base quality was not reported, and no clone a single base away is much larger than it. TCRbeta CDR3 regions were amplified from genomic DNA using the immunoSEQ Assay, a bias-controlled multiplex PCR. The source study handled its data this way. Nucleated cell counts per sample were estimated from amplification of reference gene primers within the assay. Sequence reads were collapsed and filtered to measure the absolute abundance of every unique TCRbeta CDR3 rearrangement. Productive Simpson clonality was computed per sample as the square root of Simpson's diversity index over productive rearrangements. Entries here come from immuneACCESS through TCRdb and include only in-frame sequences with V and J called. Some clones fail to appear in such tables; in the studies checked, an unresolved V gene covers under half of the shortfall, and the cause of the remainder is unknown. V and J calls and clone size are those listed in that table; D and trimming were worked out from the DNA. This sample holds 350,000 to 450,000 clones; approximately 92% were observed only once. The ten top clones hold approximately 1.2% of the sample.

Enrolling through a virtual design, the prospective study's participants ranged in age from roughly 18 to 90 years and lived across about two dozen United States geographic areas. Cohort assignment in the prospective study relied on participant-reported clinical history from a screening survey and a study questionnaire. ImmuneRACE Cohort 3 recovered participants were defined by two consecutive negative NP/OP PCR tests, healthcare professional clearance, or symptom resolution. Each participant in the prospective study had whole blood, serum and a nasopharyngeal or oropharyngeal swab collected by mobile phlebotomists. Participants in the prospective study had the option to provide additional blood draws and questionnaires over a roughly 2-month period. Prospective study blood samples were shipped either frozen or at room temperature before DNA extraction.

The sequence links TRBV30 to TRBJ1-4, with a weak D call of TRBD1 (6 bases match). Sample: PBMCs or T cells enriched from blood (not recorded which). The source of this sequence is a man younger than 40 who had recovered from COVID-19. In nucleotides, the sequence is TGTGCCTGGAGCGTCAGGGGCCAAGAAAAACTGTTTTTT. Protein translation: CAWSVRGQEKLFF.